A selection of T cell receptor beta chains follows, all from one sample in a study of tumor-infiltrating lymphocytes in localized non-small cell lung cancer. Data came from immunoSEQ multiplex PCR; TCRdb stores just in-frame clones and leaves some out. Of about 25,000 clones listed, about two thirds are singletons. Sample: lung tumor tissue. The receptor source for this set is a human donor with non-small cell lung cancer. Each CDR3 is given with its conserved first and last residue.

CASGSQGSGANVLTF TRBJ2-6 TRBV5-1
CASSSRDRANEQFF TRBJ2-1 TRBV7-9
CASSLTGRGTGELFF TRBJ2-2 TRBV7-3
CASSFVRTGENEKLFF TRBJ1-4 TRBV12-1
CASSLRQNNQPQHF TRBJ1-5 TRBV7-8
CASSLREGLEQYF TRBJ2-7 TRBV27
CASRQGETEAFF TRBJ1-1 TRBV19
CSTREGWDTEAFF TRBJ1-1 TRBV29-1
CASSLARGTGVDEQFF TRBJ2-1 TRBV5-5
CASSIGIGVAQHF TRBJ1-5 TRBV19
CASSDRTGGNQPQHF TRBJ1-5 TRBV2
CASSYRTGGIDEQYF TRBJ2-7 TRBV7-6
CASSLDNLGDGYTF TRBJ1-2 TRBV5-1
CASSEGSYEQYF TRBJ2-7 TRBV18
CASSSGTAYGYTF TRBJ1-2 TRBV2
CASSRDRVNEQFF TRBJ2-1 TRBV2